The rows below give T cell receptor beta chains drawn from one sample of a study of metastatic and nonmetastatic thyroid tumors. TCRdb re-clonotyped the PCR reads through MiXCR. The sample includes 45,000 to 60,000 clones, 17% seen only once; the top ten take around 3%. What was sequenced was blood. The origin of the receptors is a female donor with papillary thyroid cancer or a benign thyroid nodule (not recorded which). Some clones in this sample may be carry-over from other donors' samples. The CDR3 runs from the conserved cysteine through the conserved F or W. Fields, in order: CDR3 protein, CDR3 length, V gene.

CAISEMGLAGGAGELFF 17 TRBV10-3
CASSQKGGWSVYNEQFF 17 TRBV7-8
CASATGGSTDTQYF 14 TRBV6-1
CASSFMGQPQHF 12 TRBV28
CASSLEDLAGTPQYF 15 TRBV11-2
CSASPVLAGLLANEQFF 17 TRBV20-1
CASSLKRPGSYEQYF 15 TRBV27
CASSQAWVDQPQHF 14 TRBV4-2
CASSSFGSGRNIDTQYF 17 TRBV5-4
CSALNTEAFF 10 TRBV20-1
CASSYFAGGPLYNEQFF 17 TRBV6-5
CASSLLRTSSRNEQFF 16 TRBV6-2/TRBV6-3
CASSDAEQGVIYF 13 TRBV18
CSVYPYRGFNEQFF 14 TRBV29-1
CASSYARVTFF 11 TRBV12-3/TRBV12-4
CASSLDLLRTSSTDTQYF 18 TRBV7-6
CASSHQGSGNTIYF 14 TRBV6-1
CASSLSAGVNGYTF 14 TRBV11-3
CASSPGGQNPKGYTF 15 TRBV18
CASSGVAPGELFF 13 TRBV5-1
CSVERPGQQNTEAFF 15 TRBV29-1
CASSLDGLVPTNEKLFF 17 TRBV28
CASAGLAEATQYF 13 TRBV2
CASRKARTNEKLFF 14 TRBV6-1
CASSPGQYYGYTF 13 TRBV12-3/TRBV12-4
CASSPVGVTSTDTQYF 16 TRBV5-1
CASSLRQGREANYGYTF 17 TRBV11-1
CASSPTGATNEKLFF 15 TRBV5-1
CASSQGTAEAFF 12 TRBV4-1
CIVERSGYTGELFF 14 TRBV29-1
CASSLFGTAINTEAFF 16 TRBV27
CASSLGGSNTEAFF 14 TRBV5-6
CASSVGGTGSNEKLFF 16 TRBV9
CASSFRDPSNEQFF 14 TRBV6-1
CASSQAGASYEQYF 14 TRBV28
CAWMGPSSGANVLTF 15 TRBV30
CASSLDSSYEQYF 13 TRBV28
CASSYNIDPTYEQYF 15 TRBV27
CASSTGQGTDTQYF 14 TRBV5-6